A selection of T cell receptor beta chains follows, all from one sample in a study of cytomegalovirus exposure and HLA in healthy donors. Assay used: immunoSEQ multiplex PCR; TCRdb lists only in-frame clones, some missing. The table has 150,000 to 200,000 clones, 70% to 85% seen once. Sequencing was carried out using PBMCs. Source of these receptors: a man aged 18 to 35 in good health and CMV-seronegative. The CDR3 runs from the conserved cysteine through the conserved F or W. D genes are given only for firm matches. Size is omitted from some rows. Given values are once, few, many or a class for expanded clones.

size,J,V,D,DNA,CDR3
once,TRBJ2-2,TRBV27,TRBD1,TGTGCCAGCAGTAGTATGGACAGGGGCTTCACCGGGGAGCTGTTTTTT,CASSSMDRGFTGELFF
-,TRBJ1-6,TRBV29-1,TRBD1,TGCAGCGCCCGCGCCGGGACAGGAAATTCACCCCTCCACTTT,CSARAGTGNSPLHF
-,TRBJ2-2,TRBV29-1,TRBD2,TGCAGCGTCCGCAGGAGCGGGGGGGCTACCGGGGAGCTGTTTTTT,CSVRRSGGATGELFF
-,TRBJ2-1,TRBV11-1,-,TGTGCCAGCAGCCCCGGCCGGAGGGACAGTTATTCCAATGAGCAGTTCTTC,CASSPGRRDSYSNEQFF
-,TRBJ2-2,TRBV4-3,-,TGCGCCAGCAGCCAAGATGGGCCGCACGCGAACACCGGGGAGCTGTTTTTT,CASSQDGPHANTGELFF
-,TRBJ1-2,TRBV7-2,TRBD1,TGTGCCAGCAGCCCTAGAGTTGTGACAGGGGGCGAAGGGGCCTATGGCTACACCTTC,CASSPRVVTGGEGAYGYTF
few,TRBJ2-2,TRBV29-1,TRBD2,TGCAGCGCCTCTCCGAGCTCGGGACTAGTTGCCGGGGAGCTGTTTTTT,CSASPSSGLVAGELFF
few,TRBJ2-1,TRBV2,-,TGTGCCAGCAGTCTAATCAATGAGCAGTTCTTC,CASSLINEQFF
-,TRBJ2-7,TRBV7-2,-,TGTGCCAGCAGCTTTTCCAGTTACGAGCAGTACTTC,CASSFSSYEQYF
-,TRBJ2-5,TRBV2,TRBD2,TGTGCCAGCAGTGCCCGGACTAGCGGGAGGGATAGGGAGACCCAGTACTTC,CASSARTSGRDRETQYF